This passage covers 29 T cell receptor beta chains from one sample sequenced in a study of blood T cells in healthy people across ages. The use of a sample-barcoded 5' primer and a J-beta primer mix characterized a second PCR of about 7 to 12 cycles. TCRdb reanalysed the 5' RACE reads using MiXCR and keeps one entry per CDR3 protein. The sample lists about 1.1 million distinct CDR3 sequences; about two fifths were seen once. Source material: blood. The receptors originated from a man younger than 35 in good health.

The rearrangement joins TRBV19 to TRBJ2-4, with TRBD2 identical over 7 bases. Germline V CDR1 and CDR2: LNHDA, SQIVND (reference sequence). V dropped 4 bases and J dropped 3; count of bases not matched to a gene: 3. The CDR3 has 14 amino acids. CDR3 bases: TGTGCCAGTAGTAATCGGGGGGTCAAAAACATTCAGTACTTC. It specifies CASSNRGVKNIQYF.

This clonotype has only a few counts. The chain is built from TRBV28 and TRBJ1-1; D gene uncertain. Trimming cost V 6 bases and J 4 bases, with 15 bases left between them. Germline V gene sequence: CDR1 MDHEN, CDR2 SYDVKM. The CDR3 spans 14 residues. In nucleotides, the CDR3 is TGTGCCAGCAGCTTACCGCTATTTGGCACTGAAGCTTTCTTT. Amino acids: CASSLPLFGTEAFF.

This chain uses TRBV6-5 with TRBJ1-5, with D perhaps matching TRBD1 (5 bases). This CDR3 has 20 residues. Germline V lookup: CDR1 MNHEY, CDR2 SVGAGI. V was trimmed by 4 bases and J by 0 bases, leaving 25 bases between them. CDR3 nucleotides: TGTGCCAGCAGTTTTTCTGACATTGGGGCCCTACATCATAGCAATCAGCCCCAGCATTTT. It translates to CASSFSDIGALHHSNQPQHF.

This clonotype was recorded a few times. The genes are TRBV27 and TRBJ2-3; D unclear. Germline loops: CDR1 MNHEY, CDR2 SMNVEV (reference sequence). This CDR3 region has 17 residues. Trimming cost V 5 bases and J 2 bases, with 20 bases left between them. The CDR3 sequence: CASSPPLEADVTDTQYF. CDR3 nucleotide sequence: TGTGCCAGCAGTCCCCCCCTAGAGGCCGATGTCACAGATACGCAGTATTTT.

This clonotype was observed a handful of times. The gene calls are TRBV4-1 and TRBJ1-1, with D possibly being TRBD1 (5 bases). This CDR3 contains 15 residues. Per the germline V gene, CDR1 is MGHRA and CDR2 is YSYEKL. V lost 2 bases and J lost 4, with 14 bases in between. CDR3 DNA: TGCGCCAGCAGCCAACCCGGGGGTCGGTTCACTGAAGCTTTCTTT. Protein sequence: CASSQPGGRFTEAFF.

There are a few counts of this clonotype. The chain links TRBV6-6 to TRBJ1-4; D not certain. CDR3 length: 16 residues. Germline CDR1 is MNHNY and CDR2 is SVGAGI (reference sequence). Deletions cut 0 bases from V and 4 bases from J, with 12 bases between. CDR3: CASSYSGKPGNEKLFF. For the CDR3, the DNA is TGTGCCAGCAGTTACTCGGGTAAACCGGGTAATGAAAAACTGTTTTTT.

The V call is TRBV20-1, the J call TRBJ2-5, with D possibly being TRBD1 or TRBD2 (7 bases each). The V gene's germline CDR1 is DFQATT and CDR2 SNEGSKA (reference sequence). The CDR3 has 14 residues. With 3 bases removed from V and 3 bases from J, the gap between germline ends came to 14 bases. CDR3 residues: CSARTGRGKETQYF. The CDR3 region has the DNA TGCAGTGCTAGGACAGGGAGGGGAAAAGAGACCCAGTACTTC.

This clonotype was counted between two and nine times. The rearrangement uses TRBV7-9 and TRBJ1-1; TRBD1 aligns across 7 bases. Per the germline V gene, CDR1 is SEHNR and CDR2 is FQNEAQ (reference sequence). V shed 5 bases and J 7 bases; nucleotides not matched to a gene: 4. This CDR3 is 12 amino acids long. Written as DNA, the CDR3 is TGTGCCAGCAGCCAAGGACAGGTTGAAGCTTTCTTT. It encodes CASSQGQVEAFF.

This clonotype was counted only a few times. The chain carries TRBV27 and TRBJ2-3; weak D call: TRBD2 (5 bases). Germline CDR1 is MNHEY and CDR2 is SMNVEV (reference sequence). V lost 3 bases and J lost 2, with 12 bases in between. CDR3 length equals 15 residues. The DNA of the CDR3 is TGTGCCAGCAGTTTGATAAGAGGGCCCACAGATACGCAGTATTTT. It translates to CASSLIRGPTDTQYF.

In its sample, this clonotype was seen many times. The chain employs TRBV6-5 and TRBJ2-3, with 10 bases identical to TRBD2. Germline CDR1 MNHEY, CDR2 SVGAGI. This CDR3 has 14 amino acids. J lost 9 bases, V lost 2 bases, and 5 bases had no gene match. CDR3 loop: CASSYELAGDTQYF. CDR3 DNA: TGTGCCAGCAGTTACGAGCTAGCGGGGGACACGCAGTATTTT.

The table lists this clonotype with a few counts. This chain joins TRBV6-1 and TRBJ1-2; D ambiguous. The ends were cut back, 3 bases at V and 2 bases at J, with 31 bases in the middle. The CDR3 is 21 amino acids. Per germline, CDR1 MNHNS and CDR2 SASEGT. Written as DNA, the CDR3 is TGTGCCAGCAGTGAGAAGAAAAAGGGAGAGCGTATCAAATACCCCAACTATGGCTACACCTTC. Its protein product is CASSEKKKGERIKYPNYGYTF.

Notes on this clonotype: A junction boundary mismatches the germline segment, possibly from a read error. The V gene is TRBV20-1, the J gene TRBJ1-5; D might be TRBD1 (5 bases). The CDR3 consists of 15 residues. The germline gives CDR1 DFQATT, CDR2 SNEGSKA (reference sequence). In DNA, the CDR3 is TGCAGTGCTATGTCAGACAGCTATAGCAATCAGCCTCAGCATTTT. It encodes CSAMSDSYSNQPQHF.

This sequence joins TRBV12-3 or TRBV12-4 and TRBJ1-2; D remains ambiguous. There are 14 residues in the CDR3. The germline V and J ends were trimmed by 6 bases and 4 bases, with 15 bases remaining between them. In DNA form, the CDR3 reads TGTGCCAGCAGCGAGGTGTGGCCCGGCTATGGCTACACCTTC. Its translation is CASSEVWPGYGYTF.

This clonotype was counted only a few times. J is TRBJ2-1 and V is TRBV14; 7 nucleotides align to TRBD1. After removal of 6 bases from V and 7 bases from J, the junction contained 15 bases not matched to a gene. This CDR3 has 16 residues. CDR1 is SGHDN, CDR2 FVKESK, per germline. The CDR3 sequence: CASRGWGRGTSNEQFF. DNA for the CDR3: TGTGCCAGCAGGGGGTGGGGCAGGGGGACCTCGAATGAGCAGTTCTTC. Drawing the rest from reference TRBV14 and TRBJ2-1, the complete variable domain is EAGVTQFPSHSVIEKGQTVTLRCDPISGHDNLYWYRRVMGKEIKFLLHFVKESKQDESGMPNNRFLAERTGGTYSTLKVQPAELEDSGVYFCASRGWGRGTSNEQFFGPGTRLTVL.

This clonotype occurred many times. The chain links TRBV20-1 to TRBJ2-1, with TRBD2 matching over 8 bases. The CDR3 runs 16 residues. Germline CDR1 DFQATT, CDR2 SNEGSKA (reference sequence). V dropped 7 bases and J dropped 3; count of bases not matched to a gene: 14. For the CDR3, the DNA is TGCAGTGGCCAGCAATTCCGGGGGGGTAACTACAATGAGCAGTTCTTC. Its translation: CSGQQFRGGNYNEQFF.

The chain is built from TRBV29-1 and TRBJ2-3; tentatively, D is TRBD1 or TRBD2 (5 bases each). CDR3 length: 13 amino acids. Germline assignment: CDR1 SQVTM and CDR2 ANQGSEA. The germline V and J ends were trimmed by 3 bases and 7 bases, with 14 bases remaining between them. CDR3 sequence (DNA): TGCAGCGTTGAGGGGCTGGGGGTGAATACGCAGTATTTT. This sequence encodes CSVEGLGVNTQYF.

Notes on this clonotype: At one end, the junction sequence differs from germline, possibly due to a read error. The V gene is TRBV12-3 or TRBV12-4, the J gene TRBJ1-2; D uncertain. CDR3 length: 12 residues. The CDR3 DNA sequence: TGTGCCGGCAGTCAGGCTAACTATGGCTACATCTTC. Residues: CAGSQANYGYIF.

In its sample, this clonotype was seen once. The chain uses TRBV7-2 and TRBJ1-1; no reliable D call. CDR3 length: 17 residues. The ends were cut back, 6 bases at V and 0 bases at J, with 20 bases in the middle. CDR1 and CDR2 from the germline V gene are SGHTA and FQGNSA. Here the CDR3 DNA reads TGTGCCAGCAGAGTAGGGCAGGTTATCGGGATGAACACTGAAGCTTTCTTT. As protein: CASRVGQVIGMNTEAFF.

The chain couples TRBV9 to TRBJ2-5; D may be TRBD1 (7 bases). Trimming took 0 bases from V and 5 from J, leaving 14 bases between them. The CDR3 consists of 15 residues. Germline V gene lookup returns CDR1 SGDLS and CDR2 YYNGEE. The CDR3 DNA sequence: TGTGCCAGCAGCGTAGGACCGGAGGGGGCGGAGACCCAGTACTTC. Its translation: CASSVGPEGAETQYF. The full variable domain, with the rest looked up from reference TRBV9 and TRBJ2-5, is DSGVTQTPKHLITATGQRVTLRCSPRSGDLSVYWYQQSLDQGLQFLIQYYNGEERAKGNILERFSAQQFPDLHSELNLSSLELGDSALYFCASSVGPEGAETQYFGPGTRLLVL.

In its sample, this clonotype was seen a few times. This sequence joins TRBV20-1 and TRBJ1-2; a weak D match, TRBD1 (6 bases). The CDR3 length is 15 residues. Trimming cost V 3 bases and J 2 bases, with 16 bases left between them. Germline lookup yields CDR1 DFQATT and CDR2 SNEGSKA (reference sequence). The CDR3 sequence is CSASGIGQTNYGYTF. CDR3 coding DNA: TGCAGTGCTAGTGGAATCGGACAGACGAACTATGGCTACACCTTC.

DNA of the CDR3: TGTGCCACCAGTGATTTGACAGCTAACTATGGCTACACCTTC. Its protein product is CATSDLTANYGYTF. V gene TRBV24-1 combines with J gene TRBJ1-2; no firm D call. CDR1 is KGHDR, CDR2 SFDVKD, per germline. The CDR3 contains 14 residues. V was cut by 0 bases and J by 0 bases, with 4 bases left in between.

This chain connects TRBV12-3 or TRBV12-4 to TRBJ2-7, with D maybe TRBD2 (5 bases). The CDR3 consists of 12 residues. V gave up 7 bases and J gave up 7 bases, with 14 bases separating them. The CDR3 spells CASTMTNYEQYF. CDR3 sequence (DNA): TGTGCCAGCACTATGACTAACTATGAGCAGTACTTC.

V is TRBV6-5 and J is TRBJ1-2, with 7 nucleotides matching TRBD1. Germline assignment: CDR1 MNHEY and CDR2 SVGAGI. The CDR3 length is 15 residues. V lost 6 bases to trimming and J lost 2 bases; unmatched junction nucleotides: 9. CDR3 sequence (DNA): TGTGCCAGCAGATTATTCAGGGGGGAAAACTATGGCTACACCTTC. Protein sequence: CASRLFRGENYGYTF.

The gene calls are TRBV2 and TRBJ1-2, with D perhaps TRBD1 (6 bases). The V and J ends lost 5 bases and 6 bases respectively, with 10 bases between them. The CDR3 consists of 12 residues. The germline gives CDR1 SNHLY, CDR2 FYNNEI. CDR3 protein: CASSFRTDGYTF. The CDR3 DNA reads as TGTGCCAGCAGTTTCCGGACAGATGGCTACACCTTC. Full variable domain (rest looked up from reference TRBV2 and TRBJ1-2): EPEVTQTPSHQVTQMGQEVILRCVPISNHLYFYWYRQILGQKVEFLVSFYNNEISEKSEIFDDQFSVERPDGSNFTLKIRSTKLEDSAMYFCASSFRTDGYTFGSGTRLTVV.

This clonotype has more than one count but fewer than ten. The V call is TRBV20-1, the J call TRBJ2-7; D possibly corresponds to TRBD1 (6 bases). Trimming removed 7 bases from V and 1 base from J, with 23 bases in between. Germline CDR1 DFQATT, CDR2 SNEGSKA (reference sequence). The CDR3 sequence is 16 residues long. The CDR3 sequence is CSVKGDRDQASYEQYF. For the CDR3, the DNA is TGCAGTGTAAAGGGGGACCGGGACCAAGCGTCCTACGAGCAGTACTTC.

A few counts support this clonotype. The rearrangement joins TRBV11-2 to TRBJ2-3; 7 nucleotides line up with TRBD1. From germline, CDR1 is SGHAT and CDR2 FQNNGV. This CDR3 spans 14 amino acids. Losses at the gene ends were 7 bases for V and 3 bases for J; bases not matched to a gene: 7. CDR3: CASTWDSGTDTQYF. CDR3 nucleotides: TGTGCCAGCACTTGGGACAGTGGTACAGATACGCAGTATTTT.

V is TRBV7-2 and J is TRBJ1-1; D is unclear. Germline values: CDR1 SGHTA, CDR2 FQGNSA. This CDR3 has 15 amino acids. Trimming took 5 bases from V and 5 from J, leaving 18 bases between them. The CDR3 region is CASSLVEREDTEAFF. In DNA, the CDR3 is TGTGCCAGCAGCCTGGTTGAGCGGGAGGATACTGAAGCTTTCTTT.

This clonotype was picked up a small number of times. The V and J genes are TRBV7-2 and TRBJ2-1; no reliable D call. The V gene lost 2 bases and the J gene lost 12 bases, with 8 bases spanning the gap. The CDR3 is 11 amino acids. Germline V gives CDR1 SGHTA, CDR2 FQGNSA. The CDR3 nucleotides read TGTGCCAGCAGCTTATTAGTGGGGCAGTTCTTC. It codes for CASSLLVGQFF.

Comments on this clonotype: A much larger clone lies one base from this, so it may be a read error. This chain connects TRBV10-3 to TRBJ1-2; D unresolved. The CDR3 is made up of 15 amino acids. Per germline, CDR1 ENHRY and CDR2 SYGVKD. The CDR3 here is CAFSGLPGSNYGYTF. CDR3 nucleotides: TGTGCCTTCAGTGGGCTTCCGGGTTCTAACTATGGCTACACCTTC.